What follows describes a single T cell receptor (beta chain). TCRdb keeps only in-frame clones here, not all; method: immunoSEQ multiplex PCR. Of roughly 200,000 clones listed, over 75% are singletons. This CDR3 region has 14 residues. The ends lost 6 bases at V and 2 bases at J; junction bases unmatched: 4. Germline CDR1 and CDR2: ENHRY and SYGVKD. The sample is drawn from a study of blood T cell repertoires in COVID-19. Study at large: Sites across the United States, Italy and Spain contributed samples from acute and convalescent COVID-19. T cells, B-cell-depleted T cells, or PBMCs provided the cDNA or gDNA that served as material.

Material for sequencing was peripheral blood. This receptor was obtained from a man between 50 and 59 years old who had recovered from COVID-19. V gene TRBV10-3 combines with J gene TRBJ1-2; 9 nucleotides align to TRBD1. CDR3 protein: CAIRGGTGNYGYTF. The CDR3 region has the DNA TGTGCCATCAGGGGGGGGACAGGGAACTATGGCTACACCTTC.